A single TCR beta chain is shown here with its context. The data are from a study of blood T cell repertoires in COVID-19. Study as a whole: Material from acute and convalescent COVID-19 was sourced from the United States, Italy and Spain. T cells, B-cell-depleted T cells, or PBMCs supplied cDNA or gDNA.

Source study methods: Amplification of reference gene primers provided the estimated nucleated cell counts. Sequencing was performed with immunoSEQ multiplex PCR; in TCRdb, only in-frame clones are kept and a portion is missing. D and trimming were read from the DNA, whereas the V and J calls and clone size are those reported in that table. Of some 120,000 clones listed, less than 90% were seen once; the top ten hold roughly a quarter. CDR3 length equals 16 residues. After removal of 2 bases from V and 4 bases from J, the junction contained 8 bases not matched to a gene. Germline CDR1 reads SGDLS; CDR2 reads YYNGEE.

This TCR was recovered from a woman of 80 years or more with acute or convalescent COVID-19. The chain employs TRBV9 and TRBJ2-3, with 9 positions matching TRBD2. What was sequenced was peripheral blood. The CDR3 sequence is CASSVGTGGGADTQYF. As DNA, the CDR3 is TGTGCCAGCAGCGTCGGGACTGGCGGGGGGGCAGATACGCAGTATTTT.